These T cell receptor beta chains were read from a single sample in a study of blood T cell repertoires in COVID-19. TCRdb's copy holds only in-frame clones and misses some; the assay was immunoSEQ multiplex PCR. The sample holds under 30,000 clones; 86% are singletons and the top ten take 12%. The sample was peripheral blood. These receptors were obtained from a woman over 75 with active or convalescent COVID-19. The CDR3 runs from the conserved cysteine through the conserved F or W. The D gene is left open where the match is weak. Some rows mark clone size as missing; the rest say once, few, many or name a class of expanded clone.

cdr3_length	clone_size	v_call	d_call	j_call	cdr3_aa	cdr3_nt
15	NA	TRBV5-1	TRBD1	TRBJ2-5	CASSARTGGRETQYF	TGCGCCAGCAGCGCCCGGACAGGGGGCCGGGAGACCCAGTACTTC
15	few	TRBV4-1	NA	TRBJ2-2	CASSQDPGSAGELFF	TGCGCCAGCAGCCAAGATCCCGGGAGTGCCGGGGAGCTGTTTTTT
14	NA	TRBV6-5	NA	TRBJ1-5	CASSYGQGHQPQHF	TGTGCCAGCAGTTACGGGCAGGGGCATCAGCCCCAGCATTTT
16	NA	TRBV2	NA	TRBJ2-2	CASSETGAANTGELFF	TGTGCCAGCAGTGAAACTGGGGCTGCGAACACCGGGGAGCTGTTTTTT
15	few	TRBV4-1	NA	TRBJ1-5	CASSRLTGGNQPQHF	TGCGCCAGCAGCCGCCTGACCGGAGGCAATCAGCCCCAGCATTTT
14	NA	TRBV5-1	TRBD1	TRBJ2-7	CASSHRQGYNEQYF	TGCGCCAGCAGCCACCGACAGGGGTATAACGAGCAGTACTTC
15	once	TRBV4-3	TRBD2	TRBJ2-7	CASSGGLAGAYEQYF	TGCGCCAGCAGCGGAGGACTAGCGGGGGCCTACGAGCAGTACTTC
13	NA	TRBV14	NA	TRBJ1-1	CASSPSLNTEAFF	TGTGCCAGCAGCCCCTCCCTGAACACTGAAGCTTTCTTT
12	NA	TRBV29-1	TRBD2	TRBJ2-7	CSVRLAGLEQYF	TGCAGCGTTAGACTAGCGGGCCTCGAGCAGTACTTC
15	NA	TRBV5-4	TRBD1	TRBJ1-2	CASSLGSGTGYGYTF	TGTGCCAGCAGCTTGGGATCTGGGACAGGTTATGGCTACACCTTC